This is a list of T cell receptor beta chains from one sample in a study of T cell responses to AZD1222 COVID-19 vaccine. TCRdb keeps only in-frame clones here, not all; method: immunoSEQ multiplex PCR. The sample lists some 170,000 clones; just under 90% were seen once. The material sequenced was peripheral blood, taken 28 days after the second dose of the MenACWY control vaccine. Source of these receptors: an adult who received the MenACWY meningococcal vaccine as a control. Each CDR3 is given with its conserved first and last residue. The D gene is left open where the match is weak. Only some rows state a clone size, as once, few, many or a class for expanded clones.

j_call	clone_size	d_call	v_call	cdr3_aa	cdr3_nt
TRBJ2-7	-	-	TRBV7-7	CASSLSTASYEQYF	TGTGCCAGCAGCTTAAGCACAGCCTCCTACGAGCAGTACTTC
TRBJ2-7	-	TRBD2	TRBV7-2	CASSFGGGYEQYF	TGTGCCAGCAGCTTCGGGGGGGGTTACGAGCAGTACTTC
TRBJ2-1	-	TRBD1	TRBV5-6	CASRPGGTGNEQFF	TGTGCCAGCAGGCCAGGGGGCACGGGAAATGAGCAGTTCTTC
TRBJ1-1	-	-	TRBV21-1	CASRDGEAFF	TGTGCCAGCAGGGACGGTGAAGCTTTCTTT
TRBJ1-4	-	TRBD1	TRBV28	CASDTGGGIATNEKLFF	TGTGCCAGCGATACAGGGGGCGGGATAGCAACTAATGAAAAACTGTTTTTT
TRBJ1-2	-	-	TRBV5-1	CASSTGTNYGYTF	TGCGCCAGCAGCACCGGGACAAACTATGGCTACACCTTC
TRBJ1-4	-	-	TRBV30	CAWRNRGEKLFF	TGTGCCTGGCGGAACCGCGGGGAAAAACTGTTTTTT
TRBJ1-6	-	-	TRBV18	CASSLRPPTLHF	TGTGCCAGCTCCCTCAGACCGCCAACCCTCCACTTT
TRBJ1-1	-	TRBD1	TRBV14	CASSHWTGNTEAFF	TGTGCCAGCAGCCACTGGACAGGGAACACTGAAGCTTTCTTT
TRBJ2-5	-	-	TRBV7-2	CASSLNRPRGETQYF	TGTGCCAGCAGCTTAAACCGCCCTAGGGGAGAGACCCAGTACTTC
TRBJ2-7	-	-	TRBV28	CASRPTSYEQYF	TGTGCCAGCAGGCCAACCTCCTACGAGCAGTACTTC
TRBJ2-1	once	-	TRBV28	CASSPSYNEQFF	TGTGCCAGCAGCCCGTCCTACAATGAGCAGTTCTTC
TRBJ1-2	once	-	TRBV24-1	CATSTRANYGYTF	TGTGCCACCAGCACTCGGGCTAACTATGGCTACACCTTC